These 30 T cell receptor beta chains were all obtained from the same sample, sequenced in a study of T-cell reconstitution after alpha-beta-depleted transplantation in children (dated by TCRdb to about 2016). The receptor library was made with PCR. The sample was run on an Illumina HiSeq 2500. Molecular barcoding was employed in the preparation of TCR libraries, with unique molecular identifiers being used to normalize TCRbeta repertoire quantification. TCRdb reprocessing: public reads trimmed at Q25 with fastp, clones called with MiXCR, in-frame beta chains kept. Entries that share a CDR3 protein sequence are merged under the most common genes and DNA. A total of approximately 1,000,000 distinct CDR3 sequences appear in this sample, roughly 29% of them only once. The ten top clones hold roughly 30% of the sample. In the paper's terms, the treatment or condition label means: allogeneic hematopoietic cell transplantation with graft depleted of TCRalphabeta T cells and CD19 B cells.

The source material was PBMCs, mostly from graft donor cells, sampled 360 days after TCRalphabeta/CD19-depleted stem cell transplant. These receptors came from a boy under two years old who had a stem cell transplant for SCID, so the T cells may come from the graft donor.

This clonotype has more than one count but fewer than ten. J is TRBJ2-7 and V is TRBV7-9, with 8 positions matching TRBD1. Per germline, CDR1 SEHNR and CDR2 FQNEAQ (reference sequence). This CDR3 spans 14 amino acids. J gave up 6 bases and V 1 base, and 5 bases lay outside the gene matches. CDR3 coding DNA: TGTGCCAGCAGCTTAGGGCAGGGGGCGGCCGAGCAGTACTTC. Residues: CASSLGQGAAEQYF.

This clonotype occurred a few times. This sequence joins TRBV28 and TRBJ2-2, with D possibly called TRBD1 or TRBD2 (5 bases each). Looked up from germline, CDR1 is MDHEN and CDR2 is SYDVKM. Trimming pared 5 bases from V and 5 bases from J, leaving 24 bases between. The CDR3 extends over 18 amino acids. For the CDR3, the DNA is TGTGCCAGCAGTCCCAGACCTACGCTTGTCGAGGGGACCGGGGAGCTGTTTTTT. It yields the protein CASSPRPTLVEGTGELFF. The whole variable domain, remainder taken from reference TRBV28 and TRBJ2-2, is DVKVTQSSRYLVKRTGEKVFLECVQDMDHENMFWYRQDPGLGLRLIYFSYDVKMKEKGDIPEGYSVSREKKERFSLILESASTNQTSMYLCASSPRPTLVEGTGELFFGEGSRLTVL.

In this sample, this clonotype turned up a few times. The rearrangement links TRBV15 to TRBJ2-3; 7 nucleotides match TRBD2. With 1 base clipped from V and 4 bases from J, the junction kept 5 bases outside the gene matches. CDR3 length: 15 residues. Germline-derived CDR1 and CDR2 are LNHNV and YYDKDF (reference sequence). The CDR3 bases are TGTGCCACCAGCAGAGGGGGGGGGATCCCAGATACGCAGTATTTT. Residues: CATSRGGGIPDTQYF.

The chain links TRBV11-2 to TRBJ2-5; weak D call: TRBD2 (6 bases). This CDR3 region has 16 residues. V was clipped by 0 bases and J by 4 bases, with 15 bases between them. In germline, CDR1 is SGHAT, CDR2 FQNNGV. CDR3 region: CASSLDPGAKGETQYF. CDR3 coding DNA: TGTGCCAGCAGCTTAGATCCGGGAGCGAAGGGAGAGACCCAGTACTTC.

This clonotype was detected a few times. The chain recombines TRBV12-3 or TRBV12-4 with TRBJ2-7, with TRBD1 identical over 9 bases. The CDR3 has 16 amino acids. The V gene end was trimmed by 5 bases and the J gene end by 4 bases; junction bases not matched to a gene: 12. CDR3 DNA: TGTGCCAGCAGTCCAGATTGGACAGGGGAGTTTTACGAGCAGTACTTC. It specifies CASSPDWTGEFYEQYF.

V gene TRBV2 combines with J gene TRBJ1-2; no definite D call. V was clipped by 8 bases and J by 1 base, with 8 bases between them. This CDR3 is 12 amino acids long. Germline values: CDR1 SNHLY, CDR2 FYNNEI. The CDR3 here is CASLTVNYGYTF. For the CDR3, the DNA is TGTGCCAGCCTAACTGTTAACTATGGCTACACCTTC.

Ten or more counts support this clonotype. This chain uses TRBV12-3 or TRBV12-4 with TRBJ2-5; D gene ambiguous. This CDR3 spans 13 amino acids. V shed 5 bases and J shed 5 bases, with 12 bases lying between them. Here the CDR3 DNA reads TGTGCCAGCAGTATATATACGGTGGAGACCCAGTACTTC. Translated, it gives CASSIYTVETQYF.

J is TRBJ2-3 and V is TRBV4-1, with no clear D. Germline V CDR1 and CDR2: MGHRA, YSYEKL. Trimming pared 1 base from V and 5 bases from J, leaving 10 bases between. The CDR3 is 14 residues long. Here the CDR3 reads CASSQAYSGDTQYF. DNA of the CDR3: TGCGCCAGCAGCCAAGCGTACTCGGGAGATACGCAGTATTTT.

V usage is TRBV6-5 and J usage is TRBJ2-6, with unresolved D. The germline gives CDR1 MNHEY, CDR2 SVGAGI. The V end lost 0 bases, the J end lost 0 bases, and 9 bases lay between the germline ends. The CDR3 loop spans 17 amino acids. CDR3 in amino acids: CASSYSAEPSGANVLTF. The CDR3 bases are TGTGCCAGCAGTTACTCGGCAGAACCCTCTGGGGCCAACGTCCTGACTTTC.

The genes are TRBV5-1 and TRBJ2-6; possibly TRBD2 for D (5 bases). CDR3 length: 17 residues. Germline CDR1 SGHRS, CDR2 YFSETQ. V gave up 4 bases and J gave up 0 bases, with 14 bases separating them. CDR3 amino acids: CASSQPRVLSGANVLTF. The CDR3 coding sequence is TGCGCCAGCAGCCAACCGAGGGTCCTCTCTGGGGCCAACGTCCTGACTTTC.

There are a few counts of this clonotype. CDR3 nucleotides: TGTGCCAGCAAGTCGGGACTAGCCGTCTATGAGCAGTTCTTC. Protein sequence: CASKSGLAVYEQFF. The rearrangement uses TRBV6-1 and TRBJ2-1, with TRBD2 identical over 9 bases. Per germline, CDR1 MNHNS and CDR2 SASEGT. The CDR3 has 14 amino acids. Losses at the gene ends were 7 bases for V and 8 bases for J; bases not matched to a gene: 9.

This chain links TRBV20-1 with TRBJ2-2; no clear D gene. The germline V gene encodes CDR1 DFQATT and CDR2 SNEGSKA (reference sequence). There are 13 residues in the CDR3. V was shortened by 8 bases and J by 4 bases, with 14 bases between the two germline ends. CDR3 protein: CSCSRPGTGELFF. CDR3 coding DNA: TGCAGTTGCAGCCGGCCAGGCACCGGGGAGCTGTTTTTT.

This sequence joins TRBV7-9 and TRBJ1-2; perhaps TRBD1 as D (6 bases). V lost 4 bases and J 8 bases, leaving 11 bases between the germline ends. The CDR3 is 12 amino acids. Germline values: CDR1 SEHNR, CDR2 FQNEAQ (reference sequence). CDR3 nucleotide sequence: TGTGCCAGCAGCTCCGACAGGCGAGGCTACACCTTC. It codes for CASSSDRRGYTF.

The V gene is TRBV5-1, the J gene TRBJ2-5; D possibly corresponds to TRBD1 (6 bases). The CDR3 loop spans 13 amino acids. The germline V gene has CDR1 SGHRS and CDR2 YFSETQ. V was cut by 6 bases and J by 1 base, with 10 bases left in between. The CDR3, as DNA: TGCGCCAGCAAAAGGGGGACCCAAGAGACCCAGTACTTC. Translation gives CASKRGTQETQYF.

This clonotype has more than one count but fewer than ten. The V call is TRBV20-1, the J call TRBJ2-1, with TRBD2 matching over 10 bases. Germline-derived CDR1 and CDR2 are DFQATT and SNEGSKA (reference sequence). The length of the CDR3 is 18 residues. V lost 0 bases, J lost 2 bases, and 10 bases stayed unmatched. The CDR3: CSARDLSTSGLTYNEQFF. The CDR3, as DNA: TGCAGTGCTAGAGACCTCTCGACTAGCGGGCTTACCTACAATGAGCAGTTCTTC.

The chain recombines TRBV5-5 with TRBJ2-5, with D perhaps assigned TRBD1 or TRBD2 (5 bases each). There are 15 residues in the CDR3. The germline V and J ends were trimmed by 0 bases and 5 bases, with 14 bases remaining between them. The V gene's germline CDR1 is SGHKS and CDR2 YYEKEE (reference sequence). Here the CDR3 DNA reads TGTGCCAGCAGCTTGGGAGCGGCACAGGCGGAGACCCAGTACTTC. It codes for CASSLGAAQAETQYF.

This clonotype was picked up a small number of times. This chain links TRBV10-2 with TRBJ2-1; D possibly corresponds to TRBD2 (6 bases). Germline V CDR1 and CDR2: WSHSY, SAAADI. The CDR3 runs 13 residues. Trimming removed 8 bases at V and 9 bases at J, with 17 bases between. As DNA, the CDR3 is TGCGCCAGCCGGGACTTCCCATCCAGTGAGCAGTTCTTC. Residues: CASRDFPSSEQFF.

This chain links TRBV12-3 or TRBV12-4 with TRBJ1-1; D gene ambiguous. This CDR3 has 14 amino acids. V lost 8 bases, J lost 1 base, and 14 bases lay in between. The CDR3 DNA is TGTGCCAGCGGTCGGCAGGCCGGGAACACTGAAGCTTTCTTT. Protein product: CASGRQAGNTEAFF.

This rearrangement joins TRBV29-1 to TRBJ1-6, with 10 bases fitting TRBD1. The CDR3 has 14 residues. Per germline, CDR1 SQVTM and CDR2 ANQGSEA. DNA of the CDR3: TGCAGAGTGACAGGGGGCGCTCAGAATTCACCCCTCCACTTT. This translates into CRVTGGAQNSPLHF. The complete variable domain, with remaining parts taken from reference TRBV29-1 and TRBJ1-6, reads SAVISQKPSRDICQRGTSLTIQCQVDSQVTMMFWYRQQPGQSLTLIATANQGSEATYESGFVIDKFPISRPNLTFSTLTVSNMSPEDSSIYLCRVTGGAQNSPLHFGNGTRLTVT.

The chain combines TRBV4-1 with TRBJ1-1; TRBD1 might be the D (6 bases). Trimming cost V 4 bases and J 1 base, with 10 bases left between them. This CDR3 is 14 amino acids long. Looked up from germline, CDR1 is MGHRA and CDR2 is YSYEKL. The DNA for the CDR3 is TGCGCCAGCAGCCCCTCGGACAGGAACACTGAAGCTTTCTTT. It specifies CASSPSDRNTEAFF.

The CDR3 DNA sequence: TGCGCCAGCAGCTTACCAGGGATGGAGACCCAGTACTTC. Translation gives CASSLPGMETQYF. The J gene is TRBJ2-5, the V gene TRBV5-1, with D possibly TRBD1 on 5 matching bases. V lost 2 bases and J lost 5, with 10 bases in between. This CDR3 contains 13 residues. The germline gives CDR1 SGHRS, CDR2 YFSETQ. Together with reference TRBV5-1 and TRBJ2-5, the CDR3 gives the full variable domain: KAGVTQTPRYLIKTRGQQVTLSCSPISGHRSVSWYQQTPGQGLQFLFEYFSETQRNKGNFPGRFSGRQFSNSRSEMNVSTLELGDSALYLCASSLPGMETQYFGPGTRLLVL.

The CDR3 DNA is TGTGCCAGCAGCGTAGGTCGGGGGGGGCACAATGAGCAGTTCTTC. It translates to CASSVGRGGHNEQFF. The rearrangement links TRBV9 to TRBJ2-1; 8 nucleotides match TRBD2. The germline CDR1 and CDR2 sequences are SGDLS and YYNGEE. V lost 0 bases to trimming and J lost 5 bases; unmatched junction nucleotides: 4. This CDR3 region has 15 residues. The full variable domain, with the rest looked up from reference TRBV9 and TRBJ2-1, is DSGVTQTPKHLITATGQRVTLRCSPRSGDLSVYWYQQSLDQGLQFLIQYYNGEERAKGNILERFSAQQFPDLHSELNLSSLELGDSALYFCASSVGRGGHNEQFFGPGTRLTVL.

V and J are TRBV9 and TRBJ1-2; D perhaps matches TRBD1 (5 bases). This CDR3 comprises 15 residues. V lost 4 bases to trimming and J lost 2 bases, with 15 bases between them. Looked up from germline, CDR1 is SGDLS and CDR2 is YYNGEE. The CDR3 nucleotides read TGTGCCAGCAGCCCTTACCCCGGGACGAACTATGGCTACACCTTC. Protein sequence: CASSPYPGTNYGYTF.

This clonotype was seen more than once but under ten times. V usage is TRBV29-1 and J usage is TRBJ1-4; the D gene is possibly TRBD1 (5 bases). Trimming removed 3 bases at V and 6 bases at J, with 17 bases between. The germline V gene has CDR1 SQVTM and CDR2 ANQGSEA. This CDR3 spans 15 amino acids. The CDR3, as DNA: TGCAGCGTTGATGGAGACAGTGCCGGGGATGAAAAACTGTTTTTT. Its protein is CSVDGDSAGDEKLFF.

This clonotype has a count of ten or more. This chain connects TRBV20-1 to TRBJ2-1, with D perhaps matching TRBD1 (6 bases). The germline CDR1 and CDR2 sequences are DFQATT and SNEGSKA (reference sequence). The CDR3 has 16 residues. V lost 5 bases, J lost 6 bases, and 23 bases lay in between. DNA of the CDR3: TGCAGTGCTCACCCCTTCCTGGCAGGGGCTAGCAATGAGCAGTTCTTC. This sequence encodes CSAHPFLAGASNEQFF.

This clonotype has a handful of counts. The V call is TRBV6-5, the J call TRBJ1-6; no definite D call. The CDR3 length is 14 residues. Trimming stripped 2 bases from V and 8 bases from J, with 10 bases between. Per germline, CDR1 MNHEY and CDR2 SVGAGI. The CDR3 protein is CASSYAGIDSPLHF. In nucleotides, the CDR3 is TGTGCCAGCAGTTACGCGGGTATAGATTCACCCCTCCACTTT.

V and J are TRBV4-2 and TRBJ1-6; no firm D call. CDR1 and CDR2 (germline): LGHNA, YNFKEQ. Trimming took 1 base from V and 6 from J, leaving 10 bases between them. The CDR3 spans 15 residues. CDR3 residues: CASSQARERNSPLHF. In DNA, the CDR3 is TGTGCCAGCAGCCAAGCCCGCGAGCGTAATTCACCCCTCCACTTT.

Only a few counts were recorded for this clonotype. The chain carries TRBV7-2 and TRBJ2-7; TRBD1 agrees at 7 bases. With 1 base clipped from V and 0 bases from J, the junction kept 6 bases outside the gene matches. CDR1 is SGHTA and CDR2 is FQGNSA in the germline V gene. The CDR3 has 16 amino acids. The CDR3 nucleotides are TGTGCCAGCAGCTTAGGTTCGACAGGGACCTCCTACGAGCAGTACTTC. Its protein is CASSLGSTGTSYEQYF.

The genes are TRBV7-2 and TRBJ2-7, with unresolved D. Trimming pared 3 bases from V and 6 bases from J, leaving 12 bases between. The CDR3 runs to 13 residues. The germline CDR1 and CDR2 sequences are SGHTA and FQGNSA. The CDR3 region is CASSFLEGIEQYF. The CDR3 DNA reads as TGTGCCAGCAGCTTTCTCGAAGGCATCGAGCAGTACTTC.

This clonotype was recorded a few times. The chain recombines TRBV12-3 or TRBV12-4 with TRBJ1-1; D perhaps matches TRBD1 (5 bases). The V end was cut by 5 bases, the J end by 1 base, with 11 bases between. The CDR3 length is 14 residues. DNA for the CDR3: TGTGCCAGCAGTGCCCGGGGGGAGAACACTGAAGCTTTCTTT. Amino acid sequence: CASSARGENTEAFF.